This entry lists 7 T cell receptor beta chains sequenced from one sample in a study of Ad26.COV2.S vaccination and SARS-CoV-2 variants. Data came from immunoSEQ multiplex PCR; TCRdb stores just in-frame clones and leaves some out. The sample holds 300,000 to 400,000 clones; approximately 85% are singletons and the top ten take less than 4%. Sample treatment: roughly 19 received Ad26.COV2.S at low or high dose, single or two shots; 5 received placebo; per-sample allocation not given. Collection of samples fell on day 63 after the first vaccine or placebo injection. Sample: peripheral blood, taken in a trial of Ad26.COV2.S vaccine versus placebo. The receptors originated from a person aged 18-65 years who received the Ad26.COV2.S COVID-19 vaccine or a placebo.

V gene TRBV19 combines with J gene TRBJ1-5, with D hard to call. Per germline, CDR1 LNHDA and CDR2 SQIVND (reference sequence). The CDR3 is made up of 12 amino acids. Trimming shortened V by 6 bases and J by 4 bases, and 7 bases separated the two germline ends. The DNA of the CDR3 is TGTGCCAGTAGATTAGGAAATCAGCCCCAGCATTTT. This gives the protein CASRLGNQPQHF.

CDR3 amino acids: CASSSALPRYEQFF. The DNA for the CDR3 is TGTGCCAGCAGCTCCGCTCTTCCCCGCTATGAGCAGTTCTTC. This chain uses TRBV11-2 with TRBJ2-1; no definite D call. V lost 4 bases, J lost 8 bases, and 15 bases lay in between. The CDR3 has 14 amino acids. Germline CDR1 is SGHAT and CDR2 is FQNNGV.

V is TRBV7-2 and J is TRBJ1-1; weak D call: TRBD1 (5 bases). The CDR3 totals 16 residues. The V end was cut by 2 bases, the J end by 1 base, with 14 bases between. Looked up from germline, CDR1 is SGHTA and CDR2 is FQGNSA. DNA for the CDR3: TGTGCCAGCAGCTTAAGGGGCTCTCCGGGGAACACTGAAGCTTTCTTT. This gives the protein CASSLRGSPGNTEAFF.

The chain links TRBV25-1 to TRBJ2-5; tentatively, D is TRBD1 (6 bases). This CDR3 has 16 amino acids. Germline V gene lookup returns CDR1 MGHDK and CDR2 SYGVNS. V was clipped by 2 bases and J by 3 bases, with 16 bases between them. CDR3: CASSETTGTKKETQYF. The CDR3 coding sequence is TGTGCCAGCAGTGAAACCACCGGGACAAAAAAAGAGACCCAGTACTTC. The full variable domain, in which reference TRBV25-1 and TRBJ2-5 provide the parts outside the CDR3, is EADIYQTPRYLVIGTGKKITLECSQTMGHDKMYWYQQDPGMELHLIHYSYGVNSTEKGDLSSESTVSRIRTEHFPLTLESARPSHTSQYLCASSETTGTKKETQYFGPGTRLLVL.

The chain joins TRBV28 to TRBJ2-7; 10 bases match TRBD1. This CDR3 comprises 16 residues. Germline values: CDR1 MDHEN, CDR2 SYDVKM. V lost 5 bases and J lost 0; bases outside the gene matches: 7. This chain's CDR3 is CASSTPGQGFSYEQYF. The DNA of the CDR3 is TGTGCCAGCAGTACACCGGGACAGGGGTTCTCCTACGAGCAGTACTTC.

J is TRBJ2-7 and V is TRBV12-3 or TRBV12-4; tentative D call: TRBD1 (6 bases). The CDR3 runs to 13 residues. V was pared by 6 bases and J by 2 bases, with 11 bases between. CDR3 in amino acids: CASRLQGAYEQYF. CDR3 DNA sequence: TGTGCCAGCAGGCTACAGGGAGCCTACGAGCAGTACTTC.

The CDR3 coding sequence is TGTGCCAGCAGTTTGAAACAGAGGGGCTACACCTTC. Encoded protein: CASSLKQRGYTF. The chain combines TRBV28 with TRBJ1-2; no firm D call. V dropped 3 bases and J dropped 8 bases, with 10 bases sitting between them. This CDR3 has 12 amino acids. In germline, CDR1 is MDHEN, CDR2 SYDVKM.